This record covers a single TCR beta chain. Its target is not known. Unique molecular identifiers (one per individual cDNA molecule) were attached. Using its own MiXCR run on the 5' RACE reads, TCRdb lists one record per CDR3 protein. The sample records 30,000 or so distinct CDR3 sequences, 6.6% being singletons. This specimen belongs to a study of early T cells in non-severe SARS-CoV-2 infection. Study details: Whole-blood bulk RNA, unsorted, was sequenced, and chains were unpaired.

V shed 6 bases and J 1 base; nucleotides not matched to a gene: 6. The V gene's germline CDR1 is MNHEY and CDR2 SVGAGI. The CDR3 consists of 14 residues. Study-wide results and limits: Sequences matched to VDJdb favored anti-spike CD8 responses, while private and CD4 specificities were missed.

J is TRBJ2-7 and V is TRBV6-5, with TRBD1 identical over 7 bases. This clonotype was obtained from an adult who was a healthcare worker with PCR-confirmed SARS-CoV-2 infection or an uninfected control (not recorded which). The sample consisted of whole blood. The CDR3 coding sequence is TGTGCCAGCAGCCCCGCAGGGGGTTCCTACGAGCAGTACTTC. Translation: CASSPAGGSYEQYF.